Below, 23 T cell receptor beta chains from the same sample are listed, as sequenced in a study of CD8 T cells in ankylosing spondylitis. Study findings and constraints: In ankylosing spondylitis blood, a motif of roughly eight highly homologous TCR beta variants appeared characteristic.

MiXCR, applied by TCRdb to the 5' RACE reads, yields one record per CDR3 protein. The table has around 450,000 distinct CDR3 sequences, about 25% seen once; the top ten hold 0.85% to 1%. No antigen has been identified for these receptors. Sequencing was carried out using blood, either unsorted or a sorted T cell fraction (not recorded which). The receptors here all came from a male donor with ankylosing spondylitis.

The chain joins TRBV6-2 or TRBV6-3 to TRBJ2-3, with a possible D match to TRBD1 (6 bases). This CDR3 is 14 amino acids long. Germline V lookup: CDR1 MNHEY, CDR2 SVGEGT. V lost 6 bases, J lost 4 bases, and 14 bases lay in between. CDR3 nucleotides: TGTGCCAGCAGAGTACAGGGTCACGCAGATACGCAGTATTTT. Translating it yields CASRVQGHADTQYF.

This clonotype has a handful of counts. This chain connects TRBV20-1 to TRBJ2-1; 7 bases are shared with TRBD2. The germline V gene has CDR1 DFQATT and CDR2 SNEGSKA (reference sequence). V lost 1 base and J lost 4; bases outside the gene matches: 4. The CDR3 extends over 14 amino acids. The CDR3 DNA is TGCAGTGCTAGAGCGGCTAGCGGTTACAATGAGCAGTTCTTC. Translated, it gives CSARAASGYNEQFF.

This clonotype was detected a few times. The CDR3 here is CSAPRVEAYGYTF. The DNA of the CDR3 is TGCAGTGCTCCTAGGGTGGAAGCCTATGGCTACACCTTC. The genes are TRBV20-1 and TRBJ1-2; D remains ambiguous. This CDR3 comprises 13 residues. Germline V gene data show CDR1 as DFQATT and CDR2 as SNEGSKA (reference sequence). V was cut by 5 bases and J by 4 bases, with 14 bases left in between.

The sample holds a few counts of this clonotype. This sequence joins TRBV7-2 and TRBJ2-2, with 11 bases lining up with TRBD2. Germline CDR1 and CDR2: SGHTA and FQGNSA. This CDR3 is built from 16 residues. Trimming at V came to 5 bases and at J to 6 bases, leaving 8 bases not matched to a gene. This chain's CDR3 is CASSRTSGSVAGELFF. CDR3 sequence (DNA): TGTGCCAGCAGCCGGACTAGCGGGTCTGTCGCCGGGGAGCTGTTTTTT.

The gene calls are TRBV18 and TRBJ1-6; perhaps TRBD1 as D (6 bases). CDR1 and CDR2 (germline): KGHSH, LQKENI. Trimming pared 2 bases from V and 0 bases from J, leaving 11 bases between. This CDR3 is built from 17 residues. The CDR3 DNA is TGTGCCAGCTCACCAGTCAGGGGAGGCTCCTATAATTCACCCCTCCACTTT. Translation: CASSPVRGGSYNSPLHF.

This clonotype was counted between two and nine times. The V and J genes are TRBV5-1 and TRBJ1-1; tentatively, D is TRBD1 (6 bases). The CDR3 extends over 15 amino acids. Germline V CDR1 and CDR2: SGHRS, YFSETQ. Trimming took off 4 bases at V and 11 bases at J, with 24 bases between the two ends. CDR3 DNA: TGCGCCAGCAGCGGGGGGGCAGAGAGGGCTACTCAGGCTTTCTTT. Amino acids: CASSGGAERATQAFF.

In this sample, this clonotype turned up a few times. The V call is TRBV20-1, the J call TRBJ2-1; D may be TRBD1 or TRBD2 (6 bases each). The CDR3 has 15 amino acids. Germline CDR1 is DFQATT and CDR2 is SNEGSKA (reference sequence). CDR3 sequence reads: CSSIPGTGAANEQFF. The DNA for the CDR3 is TGCAGCTCAATTCCCGGGACGGGGGCGGCCAATGAGCAGTTCTTC.

The chain combines TRBV7-9 with TRBJ2-5, with a possible D match to TRBD2 (6 bases). V was pared by 2 bases and J by 5 bases, with 21 bases between. The length of the CDR3 is 17 residues. Germline V gives CDR1 SEHNR, CDR2 FQNEAQ (reference sequence). The CDR3 sequence is CASSLMRGGMVAETQYF. The CDR3 DNA follows: TGTGCCAGCAGCTTAATGAGAGGCGGGATGGTGGCGGAGACCCAGTACTTC.

The chain couples TRBV7-9 to TRBJ2-2; TRBD2 is a possible D gene (5 bases). V was clipped by 5 bases and J by 6 bases, with 13 bases between them. CDR1 is SEHNR, CDR2 FQNEAQ, per germline (reference sequence). This CDR3 has 14 residues. The CDR3 nucleotides are TGTGCCAGCAGCCCACCGAGGGCCTCCGGGGAGCTGTTTTTT. Protein sequence: CASSPPRASGELFF.

This sequence joins TRBV2 and TRBJ1-3, with a weak D call TRBD1 (6 bases). Germline values: CDR1 SNHLY, CDR2 FYNNEI. CDR3 length equals 14 residues. Deletions cut 7 bases from V and 7 bases from J, with 17 bases between. CDR3 nucleotide sequence: TGTGCCAGCACGCCAGCCTTTGGGGGCAACACCATATATTTT. It translates to CASTPAFGGNTIYF. The variable domain in full, with the rest retrieved from reference TRBV2 and TRBJ1-3, is EPEVTQTPSHQVTQMGQEVILRCVPISNHLYFYWYRQILGQKVEFLVSFYNNEISEKSEIFDDQFSVERPDGSNFTLKIRSTKLEDSAMYFCASTPAFGGNTIYFGEGSWLTVV.

This clonotype was seen more than once but under ten times. The V and J genes are TRBV4-1 and TRBJ2-3; TRBD2 might be the D (6 bases). The germline V gene encodes CDR1 MGHRA and CDR2 YSYEKL. CDR3 length: 15 amino acids. Trimming removed 0 bases from V and 7 bases from J, with 14 bases in between. For the CDR3, the DNA is TGCGCCAGCAGCCAAGATTCCGGGGGAGAGAATACGCAGTATTTT. Translated, it gives CASSQDSGGENTQYF.

The chain uses TRBV4-1 and TRBJ1-4; TRBD1 agrees at 7 bases. The V gene's germline CDR1 is MGHRA and CDR2 YSYEKL. V lost 0 bases, J lost 4 bases, and 11 bases stayed unmatched. The length of the CDR3 is 18 residues. The CDR3 DNA sequence: TGCGCCAGCAGCCAAGATCAGACAGGGTGGGGCGGTAATGAAAAACTGTTTTTT. It specifies CASSQDQTGWGGNEKLFF.

The chain is built from TRBV7-8 and TRBJ1-4; 8 bases match TRBD1. Germline-derived CDR1 and CDR2 are SGHVS and FQNEAQ. The CDR3 loop spans 13 amino acids. The V gene end was trimmed by 5 bases and the J gene end by 5 bases; junction bases not matched to a gene: 1. The CDR3 reads CASSRQGNEKLFF. CDR3 coding DNA: TGTGCCAGCAGCCGACAGGGGAATGAAAAACTGTTTTTT. Drawing the rest from reference TRBV7-8 and TRBJ1-4, the complete variable domain is GAGVSQSPRYKVAKRGQDVALRCDPISGHVSLFWYQQALGQGPEFLTYFQNEAQLDKSGLPSDRFFAERPEGSVSTLKIQRTQQEDSAVYLCASSRQGNEKLFFGSGTQLSVL.

The chain carries TRBV7-2 and TRBJ2-6; D is uncertain. Trimming pared 10 bases from V and 2 bases from J, leaving 15 bases between. Germline loops: CDR1 SGHTA, CDR2 FQGNSA. The CDR3 covers 15 residues. The CDR3 DNA sequence: TGTGCCACGATCGCCAAACTTACTGGGGCCAACGTCCTGACTTTC. This codes for CATIAKLTGANVLTF.

The chain recombines TRBV11-3 with TRBJ2-3, with 9 bases identical to TRBD2. The J segment lost 0 bases and the V segment lost 5 bases, leaving 6 bases of the junction unmatched. The germline V gene encodes CDR1 SGHNT and CDR2 YENEEA. CDR3 length: 16 amino acids. CDR3 in amino acids: CASSQDSGRSTDTQYF. CDR3 nucleotides: TGTGCCAGCAGCCAAGATAGCGGGAGAAGCACAGATACGCAGTATTTT.

Only a few counts were recorded for this clonotype. This rearrangement joins TRBV10-1 to TRBJ1-2; TRBD1 might be the D (6 bases). Trimming cost V 5 bases and J 7 bases, with 17 bases left between them. The CDR3 is 14 amino acids. Germline V gene lookup returns CDR1 WNHNN and CDR2 SYGVQD (reference sequence). DNA of the CDR3: TGCGCCAGCAGTTTCGACAGGTCCGCACTTGGCTACACCTTC. It translates to CASSFDRSALGYTF.

There are a few counts of this clonotype. J is TRBJ1-1 and V is TRBV7-9; 9 positions agree with TRBD1. The length of the CDR3 is 16 residues. V trimming: 1 base; J trimming: 0 bases; junction bases outside the gene matches: 3. Per germline, CDR1 SEHNR and CDR2 FQNEAQ (reference sequence). The DNA of the CDR3 is TGTGCCAGCAGCTTAGGGACAGGGGCGATGAACACTGAAGCTTTCTTT. This encodes CASSLGTGAMNTEAFF.

This clonotype was observed many times. The chain has TRBV7-9 and TRBJ1-1; D might be TRBD1 (6 bases). Germline CDR1 SEHNR, CDR2 FQNEAQ (reference sequence). This CDR3 is 13 amino acids long. V was shortened by 6 bases and J by 1 base, with 9 bases between the two germline ends. The CDR3 loop reads CASSQQGNTEAFF. DNA for the CDR3: TGTGCCAGCAGTCAACAGGGGAACACTGAAGCTTTCTTT.

The V gene is TRBV20-1, the J gene TRBJ2-1, with 9 bases matching TRBD2. J was trimmed by 10 bases and V by 6 bases; bases with no gene match: 10. CDR3 length: 13 residues. CDR1 and CDR2 from the germline V gene are DFQATT and SNEGSKA (reference sequence). CDR3 region: CSAFGAGGVEQFF. In DNA, the CDR3 is TGCAGTGCCTTCGGGGCGGGAGGGGTAGAGCAGTTCTTC.

Only a few counts were recorded for this clonotype. The J gene is TRBJ1-5, the V gene TRBV15; the D gene is possibly TRBD1 (5 bases). The length of the CDR3 is 18 residues. V lost 1 base and J lost 0, with 16 bases in between. Per the germline V gene, CDR1 is LNHNV and CDR2 is YYDKDF (reference sequence). CDR3 in DNA: TGTGCCACCAGCAGAGCCCCTGACAGTGATTATAGCAATCAGCCCCAGCATTTT. This codes for CATSRAPDSDYSNQPQHF.

The chain has TRBV20-1 and TRBJ1-2, with D possibly being TRBD1 (5 bases). The V gene's germline CDR1 is DFQATT and CDR2 SNEGSKA (reference sequence). V lost 7 bases, J lost 4 bases, and 13 bases lay in between. This CDR3 has 12 residues. CDR3 region: CSGGESSYGYTF. The CDR3, as DNA: TGCAGTGGAGGGGAATCAAGCTATGGCTACACCTTC.

Regarding this clonotype: At one end, the junction sequence differs from germline, possibly due to a read error. This sequence joins TRBV30 and TRBJ2-1, with TRBD2 matching over 10 bases. The CDR3 consists of 11 residues. Germline values: CDR1 GTSNPN, CDR2 SVGIG (reference sequence). The CDR3 reads CAWSELAGPRF. The CDR3 DNA sequence: TGTGCCTGGAGCGAACTAGCGGGACCTCGGTTC.

This chain uses TRBV3-1 with TRBJ1-2; D may be TRBD1 (6 bases). V lost 3 bases and J 3 bases, leaving 14 bases between the germline ends. Germline values: CDR1 LGHDT, CDR2 YNNKEL (reference sequence). This CDR3 has 15 residues. Here the CDR3 DNA reads TGTGCCAGCAGCCACTTCCAACAGGGTGACTATGGCTACACCTTC. Its translation is CASSHFQQGDYGYTF. Together with reference TRBV3-1 and TRBJ1-2, the CDR3 gives the full variable domain: DTAVSQTPKYLVTQMGNDKSIKCEQNLGHDTMYWYKQDSKKFLKIMFSYNNKELIINETVPNRFSPKSPDKAHLNLHINSLELGDSAVYFCASSHFQQGDYGYTFGSGTRLTVV.